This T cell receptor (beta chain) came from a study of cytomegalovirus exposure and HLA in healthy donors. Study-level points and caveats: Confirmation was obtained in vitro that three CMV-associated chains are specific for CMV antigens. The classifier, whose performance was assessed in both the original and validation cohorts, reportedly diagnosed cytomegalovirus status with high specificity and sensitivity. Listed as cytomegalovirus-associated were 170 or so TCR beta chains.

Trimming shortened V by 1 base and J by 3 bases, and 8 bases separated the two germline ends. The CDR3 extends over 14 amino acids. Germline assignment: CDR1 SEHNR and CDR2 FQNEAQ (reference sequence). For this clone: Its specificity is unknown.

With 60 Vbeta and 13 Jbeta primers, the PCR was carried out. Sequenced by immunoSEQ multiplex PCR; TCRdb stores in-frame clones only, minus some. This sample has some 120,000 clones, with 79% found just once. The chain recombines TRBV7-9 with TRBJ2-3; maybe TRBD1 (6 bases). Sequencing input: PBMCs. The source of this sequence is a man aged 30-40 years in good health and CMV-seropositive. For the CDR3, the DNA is TGTGCCAGCAGCTTAGGGACAGTAACAGATACGCAGTATTTT. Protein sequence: CASSLGTVTDTQYF.